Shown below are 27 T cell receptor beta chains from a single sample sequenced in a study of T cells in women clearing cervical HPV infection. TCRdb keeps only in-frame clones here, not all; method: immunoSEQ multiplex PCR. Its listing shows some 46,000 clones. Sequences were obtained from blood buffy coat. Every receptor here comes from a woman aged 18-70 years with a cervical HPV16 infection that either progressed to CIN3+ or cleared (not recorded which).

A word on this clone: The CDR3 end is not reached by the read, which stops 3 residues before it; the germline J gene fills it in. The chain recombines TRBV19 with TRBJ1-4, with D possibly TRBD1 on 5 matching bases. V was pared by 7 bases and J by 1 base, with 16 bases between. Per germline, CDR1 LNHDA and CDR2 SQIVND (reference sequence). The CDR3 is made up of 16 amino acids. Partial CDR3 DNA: TGTGCCAGTACCATGCAGGGTGGAGGAACTAATGAAAAA. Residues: CASTMQGGGTNEK. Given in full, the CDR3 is CASTMQGGGTNEKLFF.

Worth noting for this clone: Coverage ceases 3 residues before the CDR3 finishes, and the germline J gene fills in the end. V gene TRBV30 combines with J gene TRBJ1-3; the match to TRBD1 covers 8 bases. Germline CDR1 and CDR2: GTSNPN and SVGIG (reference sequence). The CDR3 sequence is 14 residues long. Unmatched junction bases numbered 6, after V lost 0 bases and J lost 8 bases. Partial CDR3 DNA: TGTGCCTGGAGTGTCGGACAGGGTATCTACACC. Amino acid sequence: CAWSVGQGIYT. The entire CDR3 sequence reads CAWSVGQGIYTIYF.

CDR3 DNA (partial): TGTGCCAGCAGCCAAGGACAGAGGCTCGACGAG. Its translation: CASSQGQRLDE. The whole CDR3 sequence is CASSQGQRLDEQYF. The rearrangement links TRBV5-4 to TRBJ2-7; D might be TRBD1 (6 bases). Sequencing ends 3 residues short of the CDR3 end; the germline J gene provides the rest. V lost 4 bases to trimming and J lost 5 bases, with 16 bases between them. The CDR3 sequence is 14 residues long. Germline CDR1 SGHNT, CDR2 YYREEE (reference sequence).

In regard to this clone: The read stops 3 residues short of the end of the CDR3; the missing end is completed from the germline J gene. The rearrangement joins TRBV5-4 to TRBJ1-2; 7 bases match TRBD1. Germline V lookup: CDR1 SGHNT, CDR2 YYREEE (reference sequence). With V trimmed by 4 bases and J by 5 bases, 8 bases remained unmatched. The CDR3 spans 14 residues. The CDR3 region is CASSTQGRGYGYTF. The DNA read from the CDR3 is TGTGCCAGCAGCACACAGGGGCGAGGATATGGC.

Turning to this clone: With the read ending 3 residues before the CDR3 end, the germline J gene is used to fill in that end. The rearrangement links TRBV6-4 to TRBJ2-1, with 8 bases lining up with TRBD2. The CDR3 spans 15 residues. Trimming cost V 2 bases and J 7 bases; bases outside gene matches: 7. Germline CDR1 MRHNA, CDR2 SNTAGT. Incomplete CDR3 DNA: TGTGCCAGCAGTGACGTCGGGGGGGCCTGGAATGAG. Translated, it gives CASSDVGGAWNE. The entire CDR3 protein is CASSDVGGAWNEQFF.

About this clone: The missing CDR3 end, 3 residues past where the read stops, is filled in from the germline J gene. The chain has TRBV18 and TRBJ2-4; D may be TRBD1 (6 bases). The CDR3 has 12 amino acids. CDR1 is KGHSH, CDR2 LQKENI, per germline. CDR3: CASSPPQQGQYF. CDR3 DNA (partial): TGTGCCAGCTCACCACCGCAACAGGGT.

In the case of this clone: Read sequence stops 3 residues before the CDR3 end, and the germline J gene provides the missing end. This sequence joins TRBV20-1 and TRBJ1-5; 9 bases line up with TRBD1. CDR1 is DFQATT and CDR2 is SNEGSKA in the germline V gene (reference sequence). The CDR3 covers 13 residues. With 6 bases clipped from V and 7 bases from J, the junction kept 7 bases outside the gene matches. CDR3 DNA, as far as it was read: TGCAGTGCGAGTACAGGGGGCGGACAGCCC. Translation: CSASTGGGQP. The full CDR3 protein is CSASTGGGQPQHF.

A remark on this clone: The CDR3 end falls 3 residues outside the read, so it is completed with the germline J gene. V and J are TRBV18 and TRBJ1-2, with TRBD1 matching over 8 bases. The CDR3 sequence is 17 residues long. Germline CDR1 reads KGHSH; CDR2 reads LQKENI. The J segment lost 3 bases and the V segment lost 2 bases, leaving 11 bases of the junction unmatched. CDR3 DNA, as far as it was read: TGTGCCAGCTCACCAAACGCAGGACAGGGATACCACTATGGC. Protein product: CASSPNAGQGYHYG. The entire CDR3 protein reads CASSPNAGQGYHYGYTF.

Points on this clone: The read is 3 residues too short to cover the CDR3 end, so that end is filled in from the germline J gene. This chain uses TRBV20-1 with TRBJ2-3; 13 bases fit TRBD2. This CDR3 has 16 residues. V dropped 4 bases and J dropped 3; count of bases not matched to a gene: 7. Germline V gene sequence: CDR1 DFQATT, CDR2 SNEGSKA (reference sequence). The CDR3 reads CSAMTGLAGVTDTQYF. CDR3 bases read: TGCAGTGCTATGACAGGACTAGCGGGGGTAACAGATACG.

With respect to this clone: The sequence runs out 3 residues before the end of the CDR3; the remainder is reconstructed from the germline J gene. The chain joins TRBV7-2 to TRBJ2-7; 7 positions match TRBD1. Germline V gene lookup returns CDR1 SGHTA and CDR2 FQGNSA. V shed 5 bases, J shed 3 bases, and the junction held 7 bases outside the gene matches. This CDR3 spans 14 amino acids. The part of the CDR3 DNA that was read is TGTGCCAGCAGCACTGGGACAGCGAACTACGAG. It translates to CASSTGTANYE. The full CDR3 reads CASSTGTANYEQYF.

The CDR3 here is CSARRANYGYTF. The CDR3 bases that were read are TGCAGTGCTAGAAGGGCTAACTATGGC. The chain joins TRBV20-1 to TRBJ1-2; D gene unclear. The CDR3 extends 3 residues past the end of the read, so its final part is completed from the germline J gene. This CDR3 spans 12 amino acids. V lost 2 bases and J lost 0, with 4 bases in between. Germline V gene sequence: CDR1 DFQATT, CDR2 SNEGSKA (reference sequence).

The CDR3 spells CASSRDRVDTEAFF. Partial CDR3 DNA: TGTGCCAGCAGCCGGGACAGGGTCGACACTGAA. The rearrangement joins TRBV7-9 to TRBJ1-1, with 9 bases that match TRBD1. Coverage ceases 3 residues before the CDR3 finishes, and the germline J gene fills in the end. The V and J ends lost 5 bases and 3 bases, in that order; junction bases with no gene match: 4. CDR3 length: 14 amino acids. Germline V gene sequence: CDR1 SEHNR, CDR2 FQNEAQ (reference sequence).

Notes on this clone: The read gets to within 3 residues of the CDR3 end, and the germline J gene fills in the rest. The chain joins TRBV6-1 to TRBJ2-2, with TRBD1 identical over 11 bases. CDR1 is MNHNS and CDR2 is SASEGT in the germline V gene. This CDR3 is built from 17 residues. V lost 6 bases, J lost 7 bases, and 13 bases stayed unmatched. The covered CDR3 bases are TGTGCCAGCAGCGAATTGGACAGGGGGCGGGGGCGCGGGGAG. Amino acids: CASSELDRGRGRGE. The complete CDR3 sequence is CASSELDRGRGRGELFF.

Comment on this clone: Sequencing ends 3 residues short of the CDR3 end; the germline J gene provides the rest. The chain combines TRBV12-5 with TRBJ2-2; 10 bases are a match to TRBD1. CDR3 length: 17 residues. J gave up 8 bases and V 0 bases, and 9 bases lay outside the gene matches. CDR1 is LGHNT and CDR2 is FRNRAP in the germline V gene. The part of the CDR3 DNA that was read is TGTGCTAGTGGTTTGGTATCAGGAGGGGACAGGGGAGGGGAG. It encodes CASGLVSGGDRGGE. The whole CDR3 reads CASGLVSGGDRGGELFF. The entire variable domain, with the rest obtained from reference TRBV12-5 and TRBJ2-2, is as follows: DARVTQTPRHKVTEMGQEVTMRCQPILGHNTVFWYRQTMMQGLELLAYFRNRAPLDDSGMPKDRFSAEMPDATLATLKIQPSEPRDSAVYFCASGLVSGGDRGGELFFGEGSRLTVL.

Here the CDR3 reads CASSKGQGLSTDTQYF. The CDR3 bases that were read are TGCGCCAGCAGCAAGGGACAGGGCTTAAGCACAGATACG. The V call is TRBV5-1, the J call TRBJ2-3, with TRBD1 matching over 9 bases. With the read ending 3 residues before the CDR3 end, the germline J gene is used to fill in that end. The CDR3 covers 16 residues. The junction had 6 bases not matched to a gene; V was cut back by 4 bases and J by 0 bases. Germline CDR1 SGHRS, CDR2 YFSETQ.

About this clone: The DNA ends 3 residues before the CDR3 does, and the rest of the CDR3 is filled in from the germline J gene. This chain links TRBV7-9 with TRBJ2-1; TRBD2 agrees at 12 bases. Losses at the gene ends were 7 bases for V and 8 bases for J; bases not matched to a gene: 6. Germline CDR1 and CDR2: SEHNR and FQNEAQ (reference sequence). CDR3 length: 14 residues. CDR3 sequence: CASMTSGRRYEQFF. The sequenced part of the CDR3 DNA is TGTGCCAGCATGACTAGCGGGAGAAGATATGAG.

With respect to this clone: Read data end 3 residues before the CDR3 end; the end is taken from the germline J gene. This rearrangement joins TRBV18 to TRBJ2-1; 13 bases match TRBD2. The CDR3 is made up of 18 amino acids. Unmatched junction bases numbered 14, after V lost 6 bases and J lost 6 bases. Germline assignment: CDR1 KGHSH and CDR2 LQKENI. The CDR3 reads CASSLLAGGAVQSNEQFF. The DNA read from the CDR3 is TGTGCCAGCTCCTTACTAGCGGGAGGGGCCGTACAATCCAATGAG.

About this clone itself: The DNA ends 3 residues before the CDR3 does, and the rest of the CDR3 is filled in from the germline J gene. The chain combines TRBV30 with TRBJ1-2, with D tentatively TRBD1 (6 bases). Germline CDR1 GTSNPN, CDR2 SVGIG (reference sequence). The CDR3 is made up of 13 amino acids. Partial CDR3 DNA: TGTGCCTGGAGGGGCCCGGGACACCGCGGC. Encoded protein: CAWRGPGHRG. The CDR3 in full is CAWRGPGHRGYTF.

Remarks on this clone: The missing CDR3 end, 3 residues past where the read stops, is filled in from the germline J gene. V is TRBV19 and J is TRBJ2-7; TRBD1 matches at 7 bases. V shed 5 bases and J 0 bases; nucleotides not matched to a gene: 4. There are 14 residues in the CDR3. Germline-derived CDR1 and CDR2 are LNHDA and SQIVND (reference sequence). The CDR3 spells CASSPGTASYEQYF. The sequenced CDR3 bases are TGTGCCAGTAGTCCGGGGACAGCCTCCTACGAG.

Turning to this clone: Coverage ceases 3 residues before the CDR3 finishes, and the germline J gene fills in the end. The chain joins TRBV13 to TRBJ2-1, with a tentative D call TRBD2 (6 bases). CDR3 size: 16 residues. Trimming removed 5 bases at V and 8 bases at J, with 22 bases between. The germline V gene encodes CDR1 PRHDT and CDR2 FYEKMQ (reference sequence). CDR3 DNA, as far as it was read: TGTGCCAGCAGCCGAGATAGCGGCCCTTTGGGGGATGAG. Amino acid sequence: CASSRDSGPLGDE. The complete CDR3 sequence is CASSRDSGPLGDEQFF.

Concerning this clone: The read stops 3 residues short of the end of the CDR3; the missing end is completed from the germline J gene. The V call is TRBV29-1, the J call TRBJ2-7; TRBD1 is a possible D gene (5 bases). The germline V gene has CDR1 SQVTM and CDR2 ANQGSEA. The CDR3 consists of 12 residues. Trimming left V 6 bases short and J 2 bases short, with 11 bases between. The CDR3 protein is CSVVEQAYEQYF. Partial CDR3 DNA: TGCAGCGTAGTTGAACAGGCCTACGAG.

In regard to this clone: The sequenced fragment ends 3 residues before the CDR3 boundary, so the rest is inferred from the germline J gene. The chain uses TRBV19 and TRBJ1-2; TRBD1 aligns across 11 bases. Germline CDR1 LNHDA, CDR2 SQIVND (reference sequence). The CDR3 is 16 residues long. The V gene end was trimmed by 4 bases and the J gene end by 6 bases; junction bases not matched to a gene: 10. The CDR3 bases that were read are TGTGCCAGTAGTAGCCTCTCCGGGACAGGGGGAAATGGC. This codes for CASSSLSGTGGNG. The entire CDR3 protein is CASSSLSGTGGNGYTF.

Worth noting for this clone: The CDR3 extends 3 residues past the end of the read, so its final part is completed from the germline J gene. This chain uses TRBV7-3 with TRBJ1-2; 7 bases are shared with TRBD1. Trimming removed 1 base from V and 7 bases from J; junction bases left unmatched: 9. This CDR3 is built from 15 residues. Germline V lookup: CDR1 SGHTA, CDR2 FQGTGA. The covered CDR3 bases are TGTGCCAGCAGCTTAAGGGGTGGAGGGGGCGGTGGC. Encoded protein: CASSLRGGGGGG. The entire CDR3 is CASSLRGGGGGGYTF.

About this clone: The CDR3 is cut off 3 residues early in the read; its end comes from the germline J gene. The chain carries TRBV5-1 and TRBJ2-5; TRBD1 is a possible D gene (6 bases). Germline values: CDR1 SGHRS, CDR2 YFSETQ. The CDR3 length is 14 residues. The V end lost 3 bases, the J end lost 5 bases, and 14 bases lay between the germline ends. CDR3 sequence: CASSSTTGKETQYF. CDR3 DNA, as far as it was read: TGCGCCAGCAGCTCCACTACAGGGAAGGAGACC.

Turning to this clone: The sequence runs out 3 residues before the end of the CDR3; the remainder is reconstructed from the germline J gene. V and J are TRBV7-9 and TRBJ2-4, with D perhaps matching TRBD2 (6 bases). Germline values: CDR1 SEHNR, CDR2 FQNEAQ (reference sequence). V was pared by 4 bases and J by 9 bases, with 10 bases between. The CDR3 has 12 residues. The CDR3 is CASSSPEGIQYF. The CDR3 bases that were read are TGTGCCAGCAGCTCTCCGGAGGGCATT. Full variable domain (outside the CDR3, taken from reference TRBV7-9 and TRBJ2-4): DTGVSQNPRHKITKRGQNVTFRCDPISEHNRLYWYRQTLGQGPEFLTYFQNEAQLEKSRLLSDRFSAERPKGSFSTLEIQRTEQGDSAMYLCASSSPEGIQYFGAGTRLSVL.

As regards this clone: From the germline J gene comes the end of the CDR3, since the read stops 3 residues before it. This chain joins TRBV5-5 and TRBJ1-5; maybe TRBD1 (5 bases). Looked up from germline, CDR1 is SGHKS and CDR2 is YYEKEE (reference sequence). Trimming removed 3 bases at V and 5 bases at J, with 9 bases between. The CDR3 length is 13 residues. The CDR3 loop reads CASSSGGDQPQHF. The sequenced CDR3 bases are TGTGCCAGCAGCTCCGGGGGGGATCAGCCC. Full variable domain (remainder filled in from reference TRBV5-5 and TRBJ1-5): DAGVTQSPTHLIKTRGQQVTLRCSPISGHKSVSWYQQVLGQGPQFIFQYYEKEERGRGNFPDRFSARQFPNYSSELNVNALLLGDSALYLCASSSGGDQPQHFGDGTRLSIL.

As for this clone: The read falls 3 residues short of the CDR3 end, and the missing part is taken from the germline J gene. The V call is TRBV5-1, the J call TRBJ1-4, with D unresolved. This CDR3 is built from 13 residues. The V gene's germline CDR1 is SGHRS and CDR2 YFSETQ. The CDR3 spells CASSLKPGSPLFF. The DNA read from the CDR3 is TGCGCCAGCAGCTTGAAGCCGGGTTCACCA.